This T cell receptor beta chain derives from a study of breast tumors, draining lymph nodes, adjacent tissues. V lost 2 bases and J lost 4; bases outside the gene matches: 5. Germline values: CDR1 ENHRY, CDR2 SYGVKD. This CDR3 contains 15 residues. MiXCR was run by TCRdb on the multiplex PCR reads, yielding one entry per CDR3 protein. Here the sample spans about 130,000 distinct CDR3 sequences, 21% being singletons. Breast cancer patients provided tissue from their axillary draining lymph nodes. The sequence derives from a female donor with breast cancer. Some clones in this sample may be carry-over from other donors' samples. Material for sequencing was axillary lymph node tissue. The genes are TRBV10-3 and TRBJ2-7, with 10 bases that match TRBD1. CDR3 region: CAISETTGGNYEQYF. CDR3 DNA sequence: TGTGCCATCAGTGAGACGACAGGGGGCAATTACGAGCAGTACTTC.